These T cell receptor beta chains were read from a single sample in a study of T cells in localized non-small cell lung cancer. Repertoires were generated with immunoSEQ multiplex PCR, while TCRdb's copy carries only in-frame clones and drops some. The table records roughly 3,400 clones, approximately 24% of them present only once. The sequenced sample was lung tumor tissue, obtained before any cancer treatment. The receptors originated from a woman between 35 and 75 years old with stage I lung adenocarcinoma. Both conserved end residues are part of each CDR3. D genes are given only for firm matches. The size of a clone is reported for some rows only, either as once, few or many, or as a class for expanded clones.

few	TRBV6-7	.	TRBJ2-2	CASSLYAHNTGELFF	TGTGCCAGCAGCCTATACGCCCATAACACCGGGGAGCTGTTTTTT
medium-sized	TRBV6-8	.	TRBJ1-2	CASSDPGVYGYTF	TGTGCCAGCAGTGATCCTGGTGTTTATGGCTACACCTTC
.	TRBV19	.	TRBJ2-7	CASSIQVGVREQYF	TGTGCCAGTAGTATTCAGGTGGGAGTTCGCGAGCAGTACTTC
few	TRBV6-8	.	TRBJ1-5	CASSGRGNNQPQHF	TGTGCCAGCAGTGGCCGGGGTAACAATCAGCCCCAGCATTTT
.	TRBV6-8	.	TRBJ2-5	CASSSYQETQYF	TGTGCCAGCAGTTCCTACCAAGAGACCCAGTACTTC
few	TRBV11-3	TRBD1	TRBJ2-7	CASSLRGGRSYEQYF	TGTGCCAGCAGCTTAAGAGGGGGCCGCTCCTACGAGCAGTACTTC
.	TRBV19	TRBD2	TRBJ2-1	CASSPGLAGVEQFF	TGTGCCAGTTCCCCGGGACTAGCGGGAGTTGAGCAGTTCTTC
medium-sized	TRBV4-1	TRBD1	TRBJ2-5	CASSQLTGGLETQYF	TGCGCCAGCAGCCAACTAACAGGGGGCTTAGAGACCCAGTACTTC
.	TRBV29-1	.	TRBJ2-7	CSVQPQGMLTYEQYF	TGCAGCGTTCAACCCCAGGGAATGCTAACCTACGAGCAGTACTTC
medium-sized	TRBV11-3	TRBD1	TRBJ1-1	CASSVRQGATTEAFF	TGTGCCAGCAGCGTTAGACAGGGGGCGACCACTGAAGCTTTCTTT
.	TRBV6-7	TRBD2	TRBJ2-7	CASSSPFAGVGEQYF	TGTGCCAGCAGTTCGCCCTTTGCGGGAGTAGGAGAGCAGTACTTC
many	TRBV11-3	TRBD2	TRBJ2-1	CASSLGTSGGSYNEQFF	TGTGCCAGCAGCCTGGGGACTAGCGGGGGCTCCTACAATGAGCAGTTCTTC
.	TRBV2	TRBD1	TRBJ2-1	CASNKGQGALNEQFF	TGTGCCAGCAATAAGGGACAGGGGGCGCTGAATGAGCAGTTCTTC
few	TRBV6-8	.	TRBJ1-5	CASSYSAGRQPQHF	TGTGCCAGCAGTTACTCGGCAGGGAGACAGCCCCAGCATTTT
few	TRBV11-3	.	TRBJ2-5	CASSLGASDRQETQYF	TGTGCCAGCAGCTTGGGGGCTAGCGATAGACAAGAGACCCAGTACTTC
.	TRBV19	TRBD2	TRBJ2-3	CASRSGGGTDTQYF	TGTGCCAGTAGGAGCGGGGGGGGCACAGATACGCAGTATTTT
.	TRBV5-1	TRBD1	TRBJ2-1	CASSLGTGDGNEQFF	TGCGCCAGCAGCTTGGGGACAGGGGATGGCAATGAGCAGTTCTTC
few	TRBV19	.	TRBJ1-5	CASMWDTYSNQPQHF	TGTGCCAGTATGTGGGACACTTACTCCAATCAGCCCCAGCATTTT
few	TRBV9	.	TRBJ1-6	CASSEVAGLSPLHF	TGTGCCAGCAGTGAAGTGGCAGGGCTGTCACCCCTCCACTTT